Each of the 6 T cell receptor beta chains below was sequenced from the same sample in a study of coeliac disease. Sequenced by immunoSEQ multiplex PCR; TCRdb stores in-frame clones only, minus some. The data contain a few thousand clones, approximately 60% of them singletons. The sequenced sample was intraepithelial lymphocytes from the gut. The receptors come from a woman under 30 with active celiac disease.

J is TRBJ1-1 and V is TRBV7-9; TRBD1 matches at 7 bases. Germline V gives CDR1 SEHNR, CDR2 FQNEAQ (reference sequence). Germline trimming cut 4 bases from V and 5 bases from J; bases unmatched to any gene: 7. The CDR3 consists of 14 residues. The CDR3 region is CASSSSGGRTEAFF. CDR3 coding DNA: TGTGCCAGCAGCTCCTCAGGGGGGCGAACTGAAGCTTTCTTT. The variable domain in full, with the rest retrieved from reference TRBV7-9 and TRBJ1-1, is DTGVSQNPRHKITKRGQNVTFRCDPISEHNRLYWYRQTLGQGPEFLTYFQNEAQLEKSRLLSDRFSAERPKGSFSTLEIQRTEQGDSAMYLCASSSSGGRTEAFFGQGTRLTVV.

The chain employs TRBV27 and TRBJ2-7, with TRBD2 identical over 14 bases. J was trimmed by 3 bases and V by 8 bases; bases with no gene match: 18. Germline lookup yields CDR1 MNHEY and CDR2 SMNVEV (reference sequence). The CDR3 runs 19 residues. The CDR3: CASLGMKVGTSGSSYEQYF. CDR3 bases: TGTGCCAGCCTGGGGATGAAGGTGGGGACTAGCGGGAGTAGCTACGAGCAGTACTTC.

The chain joins TRBV28 to TRBJ2-3; 12 nucleotides align to TRBD2. Germline CDR1 MDHEN, CDR2 SYDVKM. The CDR3 is 20 residues long. After removal of 3 bases from V and 0 bases from J, the junction contained 13 bases not matched to a gene. The CDR3 protein is CASSFPAKFTSGRSTDTQYF. The CDR3, as DNA: TGTGCCAGCAGTTTCCCCGCTAAATTTACTAGCGGGAGGAGCACAGATACGCAGTATTTT.

V and J are TRBV11-2 and TRBJ2-1, with 7 positions matching TRBD2. Trimming took 5 bases from V and 14 from J; bases not matched to a gene: 15. This CDR3 spans 14 amino acids. Per the germline V gene, CDR1 is SGHAT and CDR2 is FQNNGV. The DNA for the CDR3 is TGTGCCAGCAGCCTAGCGTCTAGCGGCGGGGTTGAGTTCTTC. Residues: CASSLASSGGVEFF.

This clone was counted only a few times. The CDR3 here is CASSEILAGYGEQFF. CDR3 DNA: TGTGCCAGCAGTGAAATCCTAGCGGGATATGGTGAGCAGTTCTTC. The V and J genes are TRBV6-1 and TRBJ2-1; 9 bases map to TRBD2. Germline loops: CDR1 MNHNS, CDR2 SASEGT. The V and J ends lost 2 bases and 9 bases, in that order; junction bases with no gene match: 8. The CDR3 length is 15 residues.

This clone was counted only a few times. The chain combines TRBV19 with TRBJ1-1; D perhaps matches TRBD1 (6 bases). Germline values: CDR1 LNHDA, CDR2 SQIVND (reference sequence). V dropped 5 bases and J dropped 11 bases, with 15 bases sitting between them. This CDR3 is built from 12 residues. CDR3 region: CASSPQGYEAFF. CDR3 DNA sequence: TGTGCCAGTAGTCCTCAGGGGTACGAGGCTTTCTTT.